Sequencing of this T cell receptor beta chain was carried out in a study of beta chain features in type 1 diabetes. Points from the study as a whole: High TCR expression in some cells could lead to their over-representation in cDNA sequencing. Within each of all four CD4+ subsets, Type 1 diabetes patients had TCRB CDR3s that were moderately but significantly shorter.

This clone showed up just a few times. Its antigen is still unknown. Via CD45RO/CCR7/CD25/CD127/CD95/CD27, cells of the CD4+ naive, central memory, regulatory and stem cell-like memory subsets were sorted. Germline V CDR1 and CDR2: SGHAT, FQNNGV. This CDR3 comprises 12 residues. Trimming left V 5 bases short and J 7 bases short, with 8 bases between. Sequenced material consisted of expressed TCRB transcripts (all of the isolated RNA was reverse transcribed). This table comes from immunoSEQ multiplex PCR, and its TCRdb copy is limited to in-frame clones, with some not included. The table includes 300,000 to 400,000 clones, 13% detected once.

Specimen: naive CD4+ T cells from blood. The gene calls are TRBV11-2 and TRBJ2-2, with D possibly being TRBD1 (5 bases). The source of this sequence is a woman under 30 with type 1 diabetes. DNA of the CDR3: TGTGCCAGCAGCCAAGGGGTCGGGGAGCTGTTTTTT. As protein: CASSQGVGELFF.